This TCR beta chain was retrieved from a study of shared clonotypes between healthy human individuals. For the study at large: Every donor yielded three CD4 naive, three CD4 memory, two CD8 naive and one CD8 memory plate. Study outcomes and limitations: A reduction in generation probabilities was seen for non-shared clonotypes relative to those shared by all four donors. In a few donors, approximately 5% of naive CD4 clonotypes appeared in common.

With respect to this clone: Its specificity is unknown.

V was pared by 1 base and J by 4 bases, with 19 bases between. This CDR3 is 17 amino acids long. Germline loops: CDR1 GTSNPN, CDR2 SVGIG (reference sequence). Libraries were prepared by immunoSEQ multiplex PCR; TCRdb keeps only in-frame clonotypes and omits some of them. The table includes 2 million to 3 million clones, 80% to 95% detected once. The gene calls are TRBV30 and TRBJ1-4, with D hard to call. The clonotype originates from a man aged 18 to 35 in good health. Some clones in this sample may be carry-over from other donors' samples. Sequenced input: naive CD4+ T cells from PBMCs. Subset given: CD45RA+ positively selected. The CDR3 DNA reads TGTGCCTGGAGTGAACCTCGAGGGCCCCTTTATAATGAAAAACTGTTTTTT. Encoded protein: CAWSEPRGPLYNEKLFF.